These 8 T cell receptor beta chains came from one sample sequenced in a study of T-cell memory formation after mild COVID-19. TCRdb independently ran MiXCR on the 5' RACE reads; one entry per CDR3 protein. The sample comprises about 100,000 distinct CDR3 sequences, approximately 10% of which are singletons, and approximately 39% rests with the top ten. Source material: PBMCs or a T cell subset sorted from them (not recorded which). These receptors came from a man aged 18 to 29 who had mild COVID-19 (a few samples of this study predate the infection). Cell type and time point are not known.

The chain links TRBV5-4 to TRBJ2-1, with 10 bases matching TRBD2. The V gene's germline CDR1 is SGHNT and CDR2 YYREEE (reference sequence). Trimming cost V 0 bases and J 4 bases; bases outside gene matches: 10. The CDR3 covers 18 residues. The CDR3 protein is CASSLVYLAGVSYNEQFF. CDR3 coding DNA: TGTGCCAGCAGCTTGGTCTATCTAGCGGGGGTTTCTTACAATGAGCAGTTCTTC.

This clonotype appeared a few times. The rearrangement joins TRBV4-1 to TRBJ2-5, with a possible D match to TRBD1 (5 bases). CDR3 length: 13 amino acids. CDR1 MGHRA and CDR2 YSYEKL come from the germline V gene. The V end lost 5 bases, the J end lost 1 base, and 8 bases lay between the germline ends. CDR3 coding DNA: TGCGCCAGCAGCGGGCAGGGCCAAGAGACCCAGTACTTC. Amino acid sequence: CASSGQGQETQYF.

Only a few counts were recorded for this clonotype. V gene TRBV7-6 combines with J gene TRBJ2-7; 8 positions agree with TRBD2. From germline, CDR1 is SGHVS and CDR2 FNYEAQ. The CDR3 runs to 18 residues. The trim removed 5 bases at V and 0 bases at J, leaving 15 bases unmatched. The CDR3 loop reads CASSAAASGPTSSYEQYF. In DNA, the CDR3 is TGTGCCAGCAGCGCAGCAGCTAGCGGGCCCACGAGCTCCTACGAGCAGTACTTC.

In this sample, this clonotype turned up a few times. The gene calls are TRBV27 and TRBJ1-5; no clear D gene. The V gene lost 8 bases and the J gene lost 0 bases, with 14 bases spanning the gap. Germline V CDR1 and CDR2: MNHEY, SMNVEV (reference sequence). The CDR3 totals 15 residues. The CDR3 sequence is CASSLFGNSNQPQHF. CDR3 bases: TGTGCCAGCTCCCTATTCGGTAATAGCAATCAGCCCCAGCATTTT.

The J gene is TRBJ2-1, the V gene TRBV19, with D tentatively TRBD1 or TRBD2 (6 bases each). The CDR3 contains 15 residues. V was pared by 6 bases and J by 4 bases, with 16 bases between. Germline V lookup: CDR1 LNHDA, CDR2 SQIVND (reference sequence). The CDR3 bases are TGTGCCAGTAGGGTGAATGGGGGGCTATACAATGAGCAGTTCTTC. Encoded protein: CASRVNGGLYNEQFF.

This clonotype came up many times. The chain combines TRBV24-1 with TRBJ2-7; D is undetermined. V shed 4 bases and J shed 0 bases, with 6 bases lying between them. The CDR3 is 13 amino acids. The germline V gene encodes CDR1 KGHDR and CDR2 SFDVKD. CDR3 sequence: CATSEHSSYEQYV. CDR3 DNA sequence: TGTGCCACCAGTGAGCACAGCTCCTACGAGCAGTACGTC.

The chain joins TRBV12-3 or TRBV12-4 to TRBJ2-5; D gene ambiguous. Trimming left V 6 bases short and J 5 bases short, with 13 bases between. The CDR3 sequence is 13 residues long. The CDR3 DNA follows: TGTGCCAGCAGCTGGATCGTCGGGGAGACCCAGTACTTC. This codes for CASSWIVGETQYF.

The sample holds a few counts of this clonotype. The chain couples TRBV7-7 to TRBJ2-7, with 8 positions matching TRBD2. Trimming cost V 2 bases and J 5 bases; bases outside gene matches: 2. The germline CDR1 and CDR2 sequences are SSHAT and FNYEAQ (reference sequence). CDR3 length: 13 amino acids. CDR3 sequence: CASSLMRGDEQYF. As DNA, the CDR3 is TGTGCCAGCAGCTTAATGCGGGGGGACGAGCAGTACTTC.